This TCR beta chain was captured by sequencing in a study of identical twins. Using its own MiXCR run on the 5' RACE reads, TCRdb lists one record per CDR3 protein. This table holds 1.5 million to 2 million distinct CDR3 sequences, about 32% found once. V trimming: 5 bases; J trimming: 4 bases; junction bases outside the gene matches: 5. This CDR3 spans 14 amino acids. Many counts were recorded for this clonotype. Its antigen is undetermined. Broader study findings: Cross-sectional statistics underpinned the conclusions; the same donors were not followed. Less excess twin sharing appeared in beta out-of-frame sequences.

The sequencing input was cord blood. The origin of this receptor is a newborn girl in good health. The gene calls are TRBV12-3 or TRBV12-4 and TRBJ2-1; 7 positions agree with TRBD2. The CDR3 bases are TGTGCCAGCAGTCCCCCTAGCGGATACAATGAGCAGTTCTTC. As protein: CASSPPSGYNEQFF.